The TCR beta chain under discussion was sequenced for a study of blood T cell repertoires in COVID-19. Study overall: The study drew acute and convalescent COVID-19 samples from the United States, Italy and Spain. Sample material is recorded as cDNA or gDNA derived from T cells, B-cell-depleted T cells, or PBMCs.

Profiling relied on immunoSEQ multiplex PCR, and the TCRdb table lists in-frame clones only, not all of them. The table lists fewer than 250,000 clones, 70% to 90% of them singletons, with approximately 0.97% in the top ten. CDR3 size: 16 residues. V lost 5 bases, J lost 0 bases, and 14 bases lay in between. The germline V gene encodes CDR1 SGHAT and CDR2 FQNNGV. In this sample, this clone turned up a few times. The V call is TRBV11-2, the J call TRBJ1-3; TRBD1 is a possible D gene (6 bases). This sequence was found in a man aged 60 to 69 with COVID-19, enrolled during active disease. Sample: peripheral blood. The CDR3 coding sequence is TGTGCCAGCAGCACCCGACAGGCCATCTCTGGAAACACCATATATTTT. Translation gives CASSTRQAISGNTIYF.